Following are 5 T cell receptor beta chains from one sample sequenced in a study of blood T cell repertoires in COVID-19. The table came from immunoSEQ multiplex PCR; TCRdb's copy has only in-frame clones and leaves some out. The sample has hundreds of thousands of clones; nearly 90% are singletons. Sequencing was done on a sample of PBMCs or T cells enriched from blood (not recorded which). These receptors all come from a man aged 25 to 40 who had been exposed to COVID-19.

This clone occurred a few times. This chain links TRBV2 with TRBJ2-3, with 15 bases matching TRBD2. The CDR3 is 18 residues long. The germline gives CDR1 SNHLY, CDR2 FYNNEI. Trimming at V came to 6 bases and at J to 2 bases, leaving 9 bases not matched to a gene. CDR3 amino acids: CASSAGTSGGYNTDTQYF. Here the CDR3 DNA reads TGTGCCAGCAGCGCCGGGACTAGCGGGGGGTATAACACAGATACGCAGTATTTT. The entire variable domain, with the rest obtained from reference TRBV2 and TRBJ2-3, is as follows: EPEVTQTPSHQVTQMGQEVILRCVPISNHLYFYWYRQILGQKVEFLVSFYNNEISEKSEIFDDQFSVERPDGSNFTLKIRSTKLEDSAMYFCASSAGTSGGYNTDTQYFGPGTRLTVL.

This chain connects TRBV6-5 to TRBJ2-7, with 7 positions matching TRBD2. The CDR3 has 15 residues. Per germline, CDR1 MNHEY and CDR2 SVGAGI. The V segment lost 3 bases and the J segment 0 bases; nucleotides outside the gene matches: 5. The CDR3 loop reads CASSYASGASYEQYF. The CDR3 DNA reads TGTGCCAGCAGTTATGCTAGCGGAGCCTCCTACGAGCAGTACTTC.

This sequence joins TRBV6-5 and TRBJ1-6; perhaps TRBD1 as D (6 bases). The CDR3 has 14 amino acids. The V and J ends lost 7 bases and 7 bases respectively, with 14 bases between them. Germline V lookup: CDR1 MNHEY, CDR2 SVGAGI. CDR3 DNA: TGTGCCAGCAAGACAGGCCAATTAAATTCACCCCTCCACTTT. Protein product: CASKTGQLNSPLHF.

This clone was found once. This rearrangement joins TRBV5-1 to TRBJ1-2, with TRBD1 matching 9 bases. Germline CDR1 and CDR2: SGHRS and YFSETQ. Trimming took 4 bases from V and 4 from J; bases not matched to a gene: 8. The CDR3 is 15 residues long. CDR3 DNA: TGCGCCAGCAGCCACGGGGACAGGGCGGCCTATGGCTACACCTTC. Translated: CASSHGDRAAYGYTF.

The chain links TRBV19 to TRBJ2-5, with 7 bases fitting TRBD1. The CDR3 runs to 13 residues. CDR1 is LNHDA and CDR2 is SQIVND in the germline V gene (reference sequence). The trim removed 5 bases at V and 3 bases at J, leaving 3 bases unmatched. For the CDR3, the DNA is TGTGCCAGTAGTCAAGACAGGGAAGAGACCCAGTACTTC. Translation gives CASSQDREETQYF.